Shown below are 5 T cell receptor beta chains from a single sample sequenced in a study of blood T cell repertoires in COVID-19. The protocol was immunoSEQ multiplex PCR, while the TCRdb copy is restricted to in-frame clones and leaves out a portion. The table includes 150,000 to 200,000 clones, 80% to 90% detected once. Sequenced: peripheral blood. These receptors originate from a man between 65 and 85 years old with active or convalescent COVID-19.

This chain links TRBV5-4 with TRBJ2-2; D possibly corresponds to TRBD1 (6 bases). The germline V gene encodes CDR1 SGHNT and CDR2 YYREEE (reference sequence). The CDR3 runs 13 residues. V shed 3 bases and J shed 4 bases, with 7 bases lying between them. The CDR3 bases are TGTGCCAGCAGCTGGGACACCACCGGGGAGCTGTTTTTT. Amino acids: CASSWDTTGELFF. Full variable domain (missing parts from reference TRBV5-4 and TRBJ2-2): ETGVTQSPTHLIKTRGQQVTLRCSSQSGHNTVSWYQQALGQGPQFIFQYYREEENGRGNFPPRFSGLQFPNYSSELNVNALELDDSALYLCASSWDTTGELFFGEGSRLTVL.

The rearrangement uses TRBV2 and TRBJ1-4, with a tentative D call TRBD1 (5 bases). Deletions cut 7 bases from V and 5 bases from J, with 14 bases between. The CDR3 is 14 residues long. Per the germline V gene, CDR1 is SNHLY and CDR2 is FYNNEI. The CDR3 region is CASTTAISNEKLFF. CDR3 DNA: TGTGCCAGCACGACAGCCATATCAAATGAAAAACTGTTTTTT.

The rearrangement uses TRBV2 and TRBJ2-2; D ambiguous. CDR1 and CDR2 (germline): SNHLY, FYNNEI. This CDR3 has 14 amino acids. The V gene lost 4 bases and the J gene lost 2 bases, with 8 bases spanning the gap. The CDR3 nucleotides are TGTGCCAGCAGTGGCAACAGAAACACCGGGGAGCTGTTTTTT. Translation gives CASSGNRNTGELFF.

V is TRBV2 and J is TRBJ2-1, with 12 positions matching TRBD1. V lost 6 bases and J lost 7; bases outside the gene matches: 4. Germline CDR1 reads SNHLY; CDR2 reads FYNNEI. This CDR3 has 14 residues. The CDR3 sequence: CASRVGQGANEQFF. The CDR3 nucleotides read TGTGCCAGCAGAGTGGGACAGGGGGCAAATGAGCAGTTCTTC. The whole variable domain, filled in from reference TRBV2 and TRBJ2-1, reads EPEVTQTPSHQVTQMGQEVILRCVPISNHLYFYWYRQILGQKVEFLVSFYNNEISEKSEIFDDQFSVERPDGSNFTLKIRSTKLEDSAMYFCASRVGQGANEQFFGPGTRLTVL.

V is TRBV6-2 or TRBV6-3 and J is TRBJ2-5; 11 nucleotides match TRBD2. CDR3 length equals 14 residues. Germline V gene data show CDR1 as MNHEY and CDR2 as SVGEGT. With V trimmed by 6 bases and J by 3 bases, 3 bases remained unmatched. The CDR3 region is CASSLLAGEETQYF. The CDR3 DNA reads as TGTGCCAGCAGCCTACTAGCGGGAGAAGAGACCCAGTACTTC.